These 16 T cell receptor beta chains were all obtained from the same sample, sequenced in a study of OX40 agonist ivuxolimab in advanced cancers. Library preparation employed the immunoSEQ multiplex PCR assay. TCRdb stores this immuneACCESS table with in-frame sequences only. Part of the clones is absent; in the studies checked, under half of the shortfall reflects unresolved V genes, and no reason is known for the rest. The sample table holds some 50,000 clones, of which under 90% were seen once. In total, the top ten clones hold under 2% of the sample. The sample here was CD4+ or CD8+ T cells sorted from blood, taken in a trial of the OX40 agonist ivuxolimab. These receptors were taken from an adult with an advanced solid tumor such as melanoma, head and neck, liver or kidney cancer.

V and J are TRBV7-9 and TRBJ2-7; D possibly corresponds to TRBD1 (6 bases). With 2 bases removed from V and 5 bases from J, the gap between germline ends came to 13 bases. This CDR3 has 14 residues. The germline V gene has CDR1 SEHNR and CDR2 FQNEAQ (reference sequence). The CDR3 sequence: CASSLNQGNNEQYF. The CDR3 DNA is TGTGCCAGCAGCTTAAACCAGGGGAATAACGAGCAGTACTTC. Combining the CDR3 with reference TRBV7-9 and TRBJ2-7 gives the whole variable domain DTGVSQNPRHKITKRGQNVTFRCDPISEHNRLYWYRQTLGQGPEFLTYFQNEAQLEKSRLLSDRFSAERPKGSFSTLEIQRTEQGDSAMYLCASSLNQGNNEQYFGPGTRLTVT.

The chain employs TRBV30 and TRBJ1-4; possible D gene TRBD1, 5 bases. Germline CDR1 and CDR2: GTSNPN and SVGIG (reference sequence). This CDR3 is 17 amino acids long. V gave up 4 bases and J gave up 5 bases, with 23 bases separating them. The CDR3 bases are TGTGCCTGGAAAGGAGTAGTAGAGGCAGGGAAGAATGAAAAACTGTTTTTT. Its translation: CAWKGVVEAGKNEKLFF.

The V and J genes are TRBV27 and TRBJ2-7; D not certain. There are 14 residues in the CDR3. Germline V gene data show CDR1 as MNHEY and CDR2 as SMNVEV (reference sequence). V was shortened by 0 bases and J by 8 bases, with 14 bases between the two germline ends. In nucleotides, the CDR3 is TGTGCCAGCAGTTTATCGGCTAACAGCCTCAAGCAGTACTTC. Its protein product is CASSLSANSLKQYF.

The chain recombines TRBV4-3 with TRBJ2-1; the D gene is possibly TRBD2 (7 bases). The CDR3 covers 15 residues. Trimming removed 1 base from V and 6 bases from J, with 13 bases in between. Per germline, CDR1 LGHNA and CDR2 YSLEER. CDR3 sequence (DNA): TGCGCCAGCAGCCAAGTCAGGGGAGGGAGCAATGAGCAGTTCTTC. Translating it yields CASSQVRGGSNEQFF.

The rearrangement joins TRBV5-1 to TRBJ1-5, with D unresolved. The CDR3 is made up of 13 amino acids. Germline CDR1 SGHRS, CDR2 YFSETQ. Trimming took off 0 bases at V and 5 bases at J, with 6 bases between the two ends. The CDR3 DNA sequence: TGCGCCAGCAGCTTGGCCGCGGATCAGCCCCAGCATTTT. This encodes CASSLAADQPQHF.

V is TRBV10-3 and J is TRBJ2-5; TRBD2 agrees at 8 bases. The CDR3 loop spans 18 amino acids. Germline V gives CDR1 ENHRY, CDR2 SYGVKD. Trimming took 0 bases from V and 4 from J; bases not matched to a gene: 13. The CDR3: CAISESGRASGQRETQYF. The CDR3 nucleotides are TGTGCCATCAGTGAGTCGGGACGGGCTAGCGGGCAAAGAGAGACCCAGTACTTC.

This sequence joins TRBV19 and TRBJ2-5, with 7 bases lining up with TRBD1. Germline loops: CDR1 LNHDA, CDR2 SQIVND (reference sequence). The V segment lost 2 bases and the J segment 2 bases; nucleotides outside the gene matches: 2. The CDR3 is 14 amino acids. CDR3 residues: CASSILGQQETQYF. The CDR3 nucleotides are TGTGCCAGTAGTATACTGGGACAGCAAGAGACCCAGTACTTC.

The chain is built from TRBV5-4 and TRBJ1-1, with D possibly TRBD1 on 6 matching bases. The V gene's germline CDR1 is SGHNT and CDR2 YYREEE (reference sequence). This CDR3 has 15 amino acids. V lost 0 bases to trimming and J lost 1 base, with 10 bases between them. The CDR3, as DNA: TGTGCCAGCAGCTTGGAGGGGGGGCGGAACACTGAAGCTTTCTTT. It yields the protein CASSLEGGRNTEAFF.

The V call is TRBV7-2, the J call TRBJ1-1; D call uncertain. The V end was cut by 2 bases, the J end by 1 base, with 8 bases between. The CDR3 is 14 residues long. The germline V gene encodes CDR1 SGHTA and CDR2 FQGNSA. The CDR3 sequence: CASSLLSKNTEAFF. CDR3 in DNA: TGTGCCAGCAGCTTACTCTCGAAGAACACTGAAGCTTTCTTT.

The chain links TRBV11-2 to TRBJ2-5; D gene unclear. Germline V lookup: CDR1 SGHAT, CDR2 FQNNGV. V was shortened by 1 base and J by 5 bases, with 11 bases between the two germline ends. The CDR3 consists of 14 residues. CDR3 residues: CASSLGAATETQYF. The CDR3 bases are TGTGCCAGCAGCTTAGGGGCGGCGACGGAGACCCAGTACTTC.

CDR3 DNA: TGTGCCAGTAGCCCTATTGCGGTCGCAGATACGCAGTATTTT. Encoded protein: CASSPIAVADTQYF. V and J are TRBV19 and TRBJ2-3; D not certain. The CDR3 length is 14 residues. The ends were cut back, 6 bases at V and 4 bases at J, with 14 bases in the middle. CDR1 is LNHDA, CDR2 SQIVND, per germline (reference sequence). The complete variable domain, with remaining parts taken from reference TRBV19 and TRBJ2-3, reads DGGITQSPKYLFRKEGQNVTLSCEQNLNHDAMYWYRQDPGQGLRLIYYSQIVNDFQKGDIAEGYSVSREKKESFPLTVTSAQKNPTAFYLCASSPIAVADTQYFGPGTRLTVL.

This clone was observed once. The rearrangement joins TRBV11-2 to TRBJ2-1; TRBD1 is a possible D gene (6 bases). With 5 bases removed from V and 13 bases from J, the gap between germline ends came to 21 bases. This CDR3 has 14 amino acids. The germline CDR1 and CDR2 sequences are SGHAT and FQNNGV. The CDR3 sequence is CASSQFRDNVLQFF. The CDR3 DNA reads TGTGCCAGCAGCCAATTCCGGGACAACGTGTTACAGTTCTTC.

The CDR3 coding sequence is TGTGCCAGCAGCCGCGGGACAGGGGGTGCCTACGAGCAGTACTTC. This translates into CASSRGTGGAYEQYF. V usage is TRBV7-2 and J usage is TRBJ2-7; 11 nucleotides match TRBD1. CDR1 is SGHTA, CDR2 FQGNSA, per germline. V gave up 5 bases and J gave up 2 bases; unmatched junction bases: 5. This CDR3 spans 15 amino acids.

The chain uses TRBV5-5 and TRBJ1-5; tentative D call: TRBD1 (6 bases). The CDR3 runs 16 residues. V shed 3 bases and J shed 4 bases, with 17 bases lying between them. Germline lookup yields CDR1 SGHKS and CDR2 YYEKEE (reference sequence). The CDR3 nucleotides read TGTGCCAGCAGCTGGATGGGGGGGCTGAATAATCAGCCCCAGCATTTT. Translated: CASSWMGGLNNQPQHF.

The chain is built from TRBV28 and TRBJ2-5; possibly TRBD1 for D (5 bases). Germline V lookup: CDR1 MDHEN, CDR2 SYDVKM. The CDR3 has 14 residues. V dropped 5 bases and J dropped 2 bases, with 12 bases sitting between them. CDR3 in DNA: TGTGCCAGCAGTCCACCGACAGATCAAGAGACCCAGTACTTC. It translates to CASSPPTDQETQYF.

This clone showed up just a few times. This chain joins TRBV19 and TRBJ1-4; 7 nucleotides line up with TRBD1. V trimming: 3 bases; J trimming: 11 bases; junction bases outside the gene matches: 9. The CDR3 totals 14 residues. Germline lookup yields CDR1 LNHDA and CDR2 SQIVND (reference sequence). CDR3 amino acids: CASSIGDSSEKLFF. The CDR3 nucleotides are TGTGCCAGTAGTATCGGGGACAGCTCGGAGAAACTGTTTTTT. Combining the CDR3 with reference TRBV19 and TRBJ1-4 gives the whole variable domain DGGITQSPKYLFRKEGQNVTLSCEQNLNHDAMYWYRQDPGQGLRLIYYSQIVNDFQKGDIAEGYSVSREKKESFPLTVTSAQKNPTAFYLCASSIGDSSEKLFFGSGTQLSVL.